Included here is one TCR beta chain sequence, with context. This clonotype was seen many times. The antigen it recognizes is unknown. Base quality data are lacking; no much larger clone is found one base away. Stable Graves' hyperthyroidism was defined as the absence of progression to ophthalmopathy over 18 months of follow-up. Hyperthyroidism patients were aged 18 to 65 years and newly diagnosed, with disease duration of less than 2 months. Any patient with an uncontrolled infection, another autoimmune disease, pregnancy or lactation was excluded. Clinical symptoms, serum thyroxine and TRAb, thyroid ultrasound, and orbital computed tomography formed the basis for the diagnoses. Ficoll-Paque density gradient centrifugation was used to isolate PBMCs from around 9.1 ml of fresh peripheral blood. Total RNA was extracted using Trizol reagent, and RNA quality was assessed on an Agilent 2100 Bioanalyzer.

These data belong to a study of T cells in Graves' hyperthyroidism and ophthalmopathy (dated by TCRdb to the late 2010s). A note on the overall study: Peripheral blood was sampled at the time of initial diagnosis, prior to any treatment. A discovery cohort of around 100 patients, 43 with Graves' ophthalmopathy and 55 to 60 with stable Graves' hyperthyroidism, was used to find distinguishing TCR V-J signatures. The study also compared thyroid tissue and blood T-cell repertoires from several Graves' hyperthyroidism patients. Following sampling, methimazole starting at 30 mg daily was given to hyperthyroidism patients, and high-dose intravenous methylprednisolone was given to ophthalmopathy patients. Prospective prediction of ophthalmopathy was tested in an independent validation cohort consisting of 18 to 20 hyperthyroidism patients and around 16 patients who later progressed to ophthalmopathy. TCR Vbeta CDR3 sequencing of some 140 peripheral blood samples (43 ophthalmopathy, 75 hyperthyroidism and roughly 17 progressor patients) is reported in the paper. The 90 to 100 discovery patients were randomly split 7:3 into training and test sets.

The TCR beta CDR3 regions were amplified from the RNA transcripts. The TCR CDR3 was subjected to a first round of RT-PCR using the HTBI primer set and the Qiagen OneStep RT-PCR kit. Libraries were constructed in a second round of multiplex PCR, after which size selection and purification were performed. Libraries were sequenced paired-end with 100 bp reads on an Illumina HiSeq2000. For the original study's pipeline: SOAPnuke was used to process the raw data, removing reads that contained adapters or uncalled bases, had a mean Phred below 15, or lacked an exact match to the constant primer or identifier. COPE v1.2.5 was used to merge high-quality paired reads, and clonotypes were defined as unique nucleotide sequences. MiTCR v1.1 was used to align the clonotypes against IMGT TRBV, TRBD and TRBJ reference segments. Only V-J combinations with frequency above 0.0001, covering about 99% of repertoires, were analysed. The TCS score was defined as the ratio of F50 (clonal expansion) to E x V (chaos), calculated using BLOSUM62-based TCRdist between CDR3 peptides within each V-J. Welch's t-statistics and random forest reduced roughly 500 V-J features to about 13, which were used in a naive Bayes classifier (R e1071). The similarity between thyroid and blood repertoires was quantified using the Morisita-Horn index. The raw public data were reprocessed by TCRdb itself: fastp quality trimming at Q25, MiXCR clonotype calling, in-frame beta chains only. Rows with a matching CDR3 protein are joined into one entry that keeps the most common DNA and genes. The V and J calls were not made by the authors but by TCRdb's processing. The sample includes nearly 750,000 distinct CDR3 sequences, with 30% to 40% observed a single time. Around 32% of the sample is taken by the ten largest.

Results the study describes overall, beyond this receptor: In validation, the model predicted progression to ophthalmopathy a median of roughly 6.2 months before onset, with about 71% sensitivity and 72.22% specificity. Sample size was not statistically predetermined, and blinding of investigators to group allocation was not performed. In cross-validation, a model built on a 13 V-J signature told ophthalmopathy apart from stable hyperthyroidism with approximately 90% sensitivity and roughly 82% specificity, and in testing the same model reached 80%/75%. Most expanded thyroid clonotypes (frequency above 0.001) were also detected in blood, suggesting blood repertoires may reflect thyroid immune responses.

The receptor's source is a middle-aged woman with Graves' hyperthyroidism. Input material: blood.

The DNA sequence follows: TGTGCCAGCAGCTTACGAGGGACTAGCGGGGCCCAAGAGACCCAGTACTTC. The translation is CASSLRGTSGAQETQYF. The sequence joins TRBV7-9 to TRBJ2-5, with 13 junctional bases fitting TRBD2. From the cysteine through the phenylalanine, the CDR3 covers 17 amino acids. Here the CDR3 DNA is all that survives: 51 bases in frame from base 1. V ends up 2 bases short and J 1 base short, with an unmatched junction base count of 4. From a lookup of the germline V gene (reference sequence), CDR1 and CDR2 are SEHNR and FQNEAQ.